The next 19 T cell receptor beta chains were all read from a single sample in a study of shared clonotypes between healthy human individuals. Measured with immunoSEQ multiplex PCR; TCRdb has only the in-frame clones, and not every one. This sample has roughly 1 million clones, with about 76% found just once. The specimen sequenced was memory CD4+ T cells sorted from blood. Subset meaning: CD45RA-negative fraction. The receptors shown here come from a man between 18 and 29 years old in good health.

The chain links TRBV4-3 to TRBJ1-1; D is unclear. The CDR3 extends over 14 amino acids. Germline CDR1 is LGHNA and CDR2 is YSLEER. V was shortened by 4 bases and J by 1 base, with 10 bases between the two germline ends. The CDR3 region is CASSRQHGNTEAFF. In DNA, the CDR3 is TGCGCCAGCAGCCGTCAACACGGGAACACTGAAGCTTTCTTT.

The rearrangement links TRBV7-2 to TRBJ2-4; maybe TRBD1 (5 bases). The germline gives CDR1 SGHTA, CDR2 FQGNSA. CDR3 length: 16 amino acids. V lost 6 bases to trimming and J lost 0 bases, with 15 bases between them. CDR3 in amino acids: CASSRPPQGAKNIQYF. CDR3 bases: TGTGCCAGCAGTCGTCCCCCCCAGGGAGCCAAAAACATTCAGTACTTC.

CDR3 in amino acids: CATGTDQETQYF. As DNA, the CDR3 is TGTGCCACCGGGACAGACCAAGAGACCCAGTACTTC. The genes are TRBV9 and TRBJ2-5; TRBD1 matches at 7 bases. The CDR3 consists of 12 residues. The germline V gene encodes CDR1 SGDLS and CDR2 YYNGEE. V lost 9 bases and J lost 0; bases outside the gene matches: 2.

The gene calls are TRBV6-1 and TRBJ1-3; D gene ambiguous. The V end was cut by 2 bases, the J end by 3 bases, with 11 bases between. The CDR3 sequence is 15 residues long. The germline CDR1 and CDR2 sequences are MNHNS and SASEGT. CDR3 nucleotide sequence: TGTGCCAGCAGTGAAAAAGGAGGCTATGGAAACACCATATATTTT. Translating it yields CASSEKGGYGNTIYF.

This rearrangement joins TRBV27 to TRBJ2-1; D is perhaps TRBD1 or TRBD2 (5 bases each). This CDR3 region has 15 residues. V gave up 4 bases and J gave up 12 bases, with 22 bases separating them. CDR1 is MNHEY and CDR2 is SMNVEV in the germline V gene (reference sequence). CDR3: CASSSPGTRQTGQFF. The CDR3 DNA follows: TGTGCCAGCAGTTCACCCGGGACCCGACAGACGGGGCAGTTCTTC.

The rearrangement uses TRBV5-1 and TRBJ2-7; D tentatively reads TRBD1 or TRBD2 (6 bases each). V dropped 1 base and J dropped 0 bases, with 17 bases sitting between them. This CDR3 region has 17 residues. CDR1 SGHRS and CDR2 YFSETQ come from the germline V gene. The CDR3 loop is CASSLIPGGSYSYEQYF. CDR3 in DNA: TGCGCCAGCAGCTTGATTCCCGGGGGCTCTTACTCCTACGAGCAGTACTTC.

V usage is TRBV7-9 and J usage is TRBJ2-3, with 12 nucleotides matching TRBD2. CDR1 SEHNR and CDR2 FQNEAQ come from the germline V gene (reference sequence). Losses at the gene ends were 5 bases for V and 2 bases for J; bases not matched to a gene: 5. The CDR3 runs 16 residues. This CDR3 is CASSAGLAGNTDTQYF. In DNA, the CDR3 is TGTGCCAGCAGCGCTGGACTAGCGGGGAACACAGATACGCAGTATTTT.

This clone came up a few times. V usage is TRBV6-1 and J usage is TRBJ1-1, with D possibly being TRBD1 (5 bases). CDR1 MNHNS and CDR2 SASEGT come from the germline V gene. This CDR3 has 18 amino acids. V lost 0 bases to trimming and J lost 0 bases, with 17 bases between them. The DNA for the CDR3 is TGTGCCAGCAGTGAAGCTTGGGGCAACCTTGTTGTGAACACTGAAGCTTTCTTT. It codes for CASSEAWGNLVVNTEAFF.

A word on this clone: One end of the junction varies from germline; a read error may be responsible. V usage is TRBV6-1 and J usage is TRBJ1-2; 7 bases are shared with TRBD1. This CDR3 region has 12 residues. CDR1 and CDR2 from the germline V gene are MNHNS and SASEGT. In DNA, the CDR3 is TGTGCCAGCAGTGGCCGGGACAGTCTGTATCCCTTC. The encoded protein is CASSGRDSLYPF.

The CDR3 here is CASGRQERNSPLHF. In nucleotides, the CDR3 is TGTGCCAGCGGACGACAGGAAAGAAATTCACCCCTCCACTTT. This chain uses TRBV5-8 with TRBJ1-6, with D possibly matching TRBD1 (6 bases). From germline, CDR1 is SGHTS and CDR2 YDEGEE. This CDR3 comprises 14 residues. V was clipped by 7 bases and J by 7 bases, with 15 bases between them.

The CDR3 bases are TGCGCCAGCAGTTGGGACAGGGGCAATCAGCCCCAGCATTTT. Its protein product is CASSWDRGNQPQHF. The rearrangement links TRBV10-2 to TRBJ1-5; TRBD1 agrees at 9 bases. The junction had 1 base not matched to a gene; V was cut back by 5 bases and J by 2 bases. This CDR3 region has 14 residues. The germline V gene has CDR1 WSHSY and CDR2 SAAADI.

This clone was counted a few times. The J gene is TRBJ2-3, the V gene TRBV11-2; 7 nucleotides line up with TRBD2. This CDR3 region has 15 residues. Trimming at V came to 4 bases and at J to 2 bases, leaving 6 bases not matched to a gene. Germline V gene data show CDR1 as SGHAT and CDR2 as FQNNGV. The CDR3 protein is CASSWQRGPTDTQYF. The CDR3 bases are TGTGCCAGCAGCTGGCAGCGGGGTCCCACAGATACGCAGTATTTT.

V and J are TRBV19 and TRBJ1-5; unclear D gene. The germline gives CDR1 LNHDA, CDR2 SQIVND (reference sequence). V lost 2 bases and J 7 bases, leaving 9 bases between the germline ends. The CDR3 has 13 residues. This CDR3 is CASSIRVGQPQHF. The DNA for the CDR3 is TGTGCCAGTAGTATACGGGTTGGGCAGCCCCAGCATTTT.

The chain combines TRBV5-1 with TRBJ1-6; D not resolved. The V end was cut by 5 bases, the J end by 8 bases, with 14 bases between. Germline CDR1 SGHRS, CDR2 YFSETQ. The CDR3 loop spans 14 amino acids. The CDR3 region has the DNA TGCGCCAGCAGGCCCCGGCCCGCGGATTCACCCCTCCACTTT. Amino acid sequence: CASRPRPADSPLHF.

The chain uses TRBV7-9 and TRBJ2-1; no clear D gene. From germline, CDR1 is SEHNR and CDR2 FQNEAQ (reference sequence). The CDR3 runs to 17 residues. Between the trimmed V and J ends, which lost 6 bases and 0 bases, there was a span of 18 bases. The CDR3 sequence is CASRQPLFSSSYNEQFF. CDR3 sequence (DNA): TGTGCCAGCAGACAACCCCTTTTTTCAAGCTCCTACAATGAGCAGTTCTTC.

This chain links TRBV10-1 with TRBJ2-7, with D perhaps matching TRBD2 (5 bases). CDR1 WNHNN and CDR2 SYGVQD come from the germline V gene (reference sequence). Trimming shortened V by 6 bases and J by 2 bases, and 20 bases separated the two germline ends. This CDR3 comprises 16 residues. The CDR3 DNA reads TGCGCCAGCAGGGTCTTGGTAGCGCCGCCCCCCTACGAGCAGTACTTC. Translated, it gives CASRVLVAPPPYEQYF.

The CDR3 nucleotides read TGTGCCAGCAGCGTCGACAGCGAAAACTATGGCTACACCTTC. This gives the protein CASSVDSENYGYTF. This sequence joins TRBV9 and TRBJ1-2, with D perhaps matching TRBD1 (5 bases). Trimming stripped 2 bases from V and 2 bases from J, with 10 bases between. CDR3 length: 14 amino acids. Germline V gene lookup returns CDR1 SGDLS and CDR2 YYNGEE.

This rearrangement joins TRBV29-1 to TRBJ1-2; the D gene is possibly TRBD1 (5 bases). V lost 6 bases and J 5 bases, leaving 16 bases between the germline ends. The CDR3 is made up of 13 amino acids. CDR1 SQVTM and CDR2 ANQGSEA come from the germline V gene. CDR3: CSVRLTDRYGYTF. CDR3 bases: TGCAGCGTCCGACTGACAGACCGATATGGCTACACCTTC.

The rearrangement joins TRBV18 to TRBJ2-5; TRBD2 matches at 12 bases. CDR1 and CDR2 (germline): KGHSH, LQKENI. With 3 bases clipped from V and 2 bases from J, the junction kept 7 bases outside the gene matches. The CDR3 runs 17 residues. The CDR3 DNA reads TGTGCCAGCTCACCCTCACTAGCGGGAGGAGCGCAAGAGACCCAGTACTTC. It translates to CASSPSLAGGAQETQYF.